This TCR beta chain was sequenced during a study of blood T cell repertoires in COVID-19. About the study: From the United States, Italy and Spain came samples of acute and convalescent COVID-19. The cDNA or gDNA used as material had been derived from T cells, B-cell-depleted T cells, or PBMCs.

Authors' analysis steps: Amplification of reference gene primers provided the estimated nucleated cell counts. Profiling relied on immunoSEQ multiplex PCR, and the TCRdb table lists in-frame clones only, not all of them. The V and J calls and the clone size are those of that table, but D and trimming were determined from the DNA. The profile shows fewer than 250,000 clones, about nine tenths of them singletons. This clone was recorded only once. V lost 5 bases to trimming and J lost 5 bases; unmatched junction nucleotides: 5. The CDR3 has 14 amino acids. Germline CDR1 reads ENHRY; CDR2 reads SYGVKD. The sequenced material came from peripheral blood. The J gene is TRBJ2-1, the V gene TRBV10-3, with 8 bases lining up with TRBD2. This TCR derives from a woman in her sixties or seventies with acute or convalescent COVID-19. The CDR3 coding sequence is TGTGCCATCAGTATAGCGGGAACTCACAATGAGCAGTTCTTC. Its translation: CAISIAGTHNEQFF.